This T cell receptor (beta chain) was sequenced in a study of blood T cell repertoires in COVID-19. Study in general: COVID-19 samples, acute and convalescent, were from the United States, Italy and Spain.

Germline CDR1 is SGHNT and CDR2 is YYREEE (reference sequence). This CDR3 spans 13 amino acids. V dropped 5 bases and J dropped 8 bases, with 11 bases sitting between them. This table comes from immunoSEQ multiplex PCR, and its TCRdb copy is limited to in-frame clones, with some not included. Found here are under 95,000 clones, 80% to 95% of them singletons; the top ten hold 3.9%. This clone was seen only a few times. The sample comprised peripheral blood. V usage is TRBV5-4 and J usage is TRBJ1-6; TRBD1 is a possible D gene (5 bases). The receptor comes from a woman aged 45-65 years in a cohort sampled during active COVID-19. CDR3 bases: TGTGCCAGCAGGGGGGGAACGTATTCACCCCTCCACTTT. It encodes CASRGGTYSPLHF.